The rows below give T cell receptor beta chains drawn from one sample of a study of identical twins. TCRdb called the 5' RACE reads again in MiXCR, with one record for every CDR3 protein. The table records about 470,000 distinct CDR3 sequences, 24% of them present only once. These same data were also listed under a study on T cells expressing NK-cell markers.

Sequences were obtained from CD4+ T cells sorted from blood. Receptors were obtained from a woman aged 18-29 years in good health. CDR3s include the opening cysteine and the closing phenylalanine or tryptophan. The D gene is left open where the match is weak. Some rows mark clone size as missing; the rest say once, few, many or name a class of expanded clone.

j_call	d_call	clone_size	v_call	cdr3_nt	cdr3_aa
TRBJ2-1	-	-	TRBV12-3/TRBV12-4	TGTGCCAGCGGCAAACAGGGAAATGGCGAGCAGTTCTTC	CASGKQGNGEQFF
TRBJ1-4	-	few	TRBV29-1	TGCAGCGTACAACAGGGTGTGGGTGAAAAACTGTTTTTT	CSVQQGVGEKLFF
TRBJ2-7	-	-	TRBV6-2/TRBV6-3	TGTGCCAGCAGTTGGATCTACGAGCAGTACTTC	CASSWIYEQYF
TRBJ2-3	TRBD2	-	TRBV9	TGTGCCAGCAGCGTGACTAGCTCGGATACGCAGTATTTT	CASSVTSSDTQYF
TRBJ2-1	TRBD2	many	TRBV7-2	TGTGCCAGCAGCTTATCTCTAGCGGGGGACAATGAGCAGTTCTTC	CASSLSLAGDNEQFF
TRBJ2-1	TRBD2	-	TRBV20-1	TGCAGTGCTAGAGCCGCCATAGCGGGGTACTCCTACAATGAGCAGTTCTTC	CSARAAIAGYSYNEQFF
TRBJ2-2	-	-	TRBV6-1	TGTGCCAGCAGCCACAGGTCTTTTACCGGGGAGCTGTTTTTT	CASSHRSFTGELFF
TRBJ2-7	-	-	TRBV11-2	TGTGCCAGCAGCTGGGGGTTGTCGCAGTACTTC	CASSWGLSQYF
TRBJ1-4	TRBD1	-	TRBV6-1	TGTGCCAGCAGCCGACAGGGGGCTGGGGGGGAAAAACTGTTTTTT	CASSRQGAGGEKLFF
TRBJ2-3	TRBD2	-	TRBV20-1	TGCAGTGCCCTCTTTGCCGGGGGGGCCACAGATACGCAGTATTTT	CSALFAGGATDTQYF
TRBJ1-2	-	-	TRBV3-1	TGTGCCAGCAGCCAGGGCGGTCATGGCTACACCTTC	CASSQGGHGYTF
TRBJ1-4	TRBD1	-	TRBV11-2	TGTGCCAGCAGCTTATCAGGACAGGGGTCTAATGAAAAACTGTTTTTT	CASSLSGQGSNEKLFF
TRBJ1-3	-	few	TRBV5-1	TGCGCCAGCAGTATGGACGGGTCTGGAAACACCATATATTTT	CASSMDGSGNTIYF
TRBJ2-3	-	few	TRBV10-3	TGTGCCATCCGCTCTGCGAGGAGGGAAGATACGCAGTATTTT	CAIRSARREDTQYF
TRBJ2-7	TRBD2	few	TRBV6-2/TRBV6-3	TGTGCCAGCAGTCGCGCGGGGGGCCGGGGTCGGAACGAGCAGTACTTC	CASSRAGGRGRNEQYF
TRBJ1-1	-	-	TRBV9	TGTGCCAGCAGCGTAGGAGGGCGGACTGAAGCTTTCTTT	CASSVGGRTEAFF
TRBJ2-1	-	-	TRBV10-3	TGTGCCATCAGTGAGTCAGGGGACTACAATGAGCAGTTCTTC	CAISESGDYNEQFF
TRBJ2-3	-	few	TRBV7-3	TGTGCCAGCAGCTTACAGACGGGCTCCACAGATACGCAGTATTTT	CASSLQTGSTDTQYF
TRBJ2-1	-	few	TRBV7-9	TGTGCCAGCAGCTGGGGGGGCCCTTACAATGAGCAGTTCTTC	CASSWGGPYNEQFF
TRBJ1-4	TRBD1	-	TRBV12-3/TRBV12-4	TGTGCCAGCAGACCACAGGGGGAAAAACTGTTTTTT	CASRPQGEKLFF
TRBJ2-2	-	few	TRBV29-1	TGCAGCGTTGAAAGGGACACCGGGGAGCTGTTTTTT	CSVERDTGELFF
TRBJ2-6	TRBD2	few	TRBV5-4	TGTGCCAGCAGCTTGGCCTTAGCGGGAGAGTCTGGGGCCAACGTCCTGACTTTC	CASSLALAGESGANVLTF
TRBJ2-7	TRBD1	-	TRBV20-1	TGCAGTGCTAGAGGTGCGCCGGGACAGGGGGTCTACGAGCAGTACTTC	CSARGAPGQGVYEQYF
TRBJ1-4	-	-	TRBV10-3	TGTGCCATCCAAGCCCGTGCCCGGGATGAAAAACTGTTTTTT	CAIQARARDEKLFF
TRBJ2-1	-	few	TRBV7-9	TGTGCCATCCGCCGGGACGAGCAGTTCTTC	CAIRRDEQFF
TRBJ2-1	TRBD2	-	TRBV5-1	TGCGCCAGCTGCCACGGGACTAGCGGCAACAATGAGCAGTTCTTC	CASCHGTSGNNEQFF
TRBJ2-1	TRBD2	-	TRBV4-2	TGTGCCAGCAGCCAAGATTCAGCGGGAGGGCCCCACAATGAGCAGTTCTTC	CASSQDSAGGPHNEQFF
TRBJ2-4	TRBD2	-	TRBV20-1	TGCAGTGCTAGAGAGGGGACTAGCGGTCTAGCCAAAAACATTCAGTACTTC	CSAREGTSGLAKNIQYF
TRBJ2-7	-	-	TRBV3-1	TGTGCCAGCAGCCGTTCCACGCTCGAGCAGTACTTC	CASSRSTLEQYF